The 12 T cell receptor beta chains listed next were all sequenced from one sample in a study of shared clonotypes between healthy human individuals (TCRdb year 2020). The protocol used for the library was the immunoSEQ multiplex PCR assay. This immuneACCESS table, as held by TCRdb, lists in-frame sequences with V and J called but not all clones. Of the missing ones, under half trace to an unresolved V gene in checked studies; the others have no known cause. The sample table records millions of clones; over 85% of these occur just once. Around 0.4% of the sample lies in the top ten. The sequenced material came from naive CD4+ T cells from PBMCs. Interpreted using the paper, the cell subset or site label stands for: CD45RA+ positively selected. The receptor source for this set is a young man in good health. Some clones in this sample may be carry-over from other donors' samples.

This clone was counted only a few times. The CDR3 coding sequence is TGCGCCAGCAGCTTGAAAGGTGGCCAGGGTGGTGGCTACACCTTC. Protein product: CASSLKGGQGGGYTF. The V and J genes are TRBV5-1 and TRBJ1-2, with D perhaps matching TRBD1 (5 bases). The CDR3 has 15 amino acids. V dropped 1 base and J dropped 7 bases, with 17 bases sitting between them. Germline CDR1 reads SGHRS; CDR2 reads YFSETQ.

The chain couples TRBV7-9 to TRBJ2-5; no definite D call. This CDR3 has 15 residues. Trimming pared 0 bases from V and 1 base from J, leaving 9 bases between. Per the germline V gene, CDR1 is SEHNR and CDR2 is FQNEAQ (reference sequence). The CDR3 nucleotides read TGTGCCAGCAGCTTAGCCCTCCACTCCCAAGAGACCCAGTACTTC. Translation gives CASSLALHSQETQYF. The full variable domain, in which reference TRBV7-9 and TRBJ2-5 provide the parts outside the CDR3, is DTGVSQNPRHKITKRGQNVTFRCDPISEHNRLYWYRQTLGQGPEFLTYFQNEAQLEKSRLLSDRFSAERPKGSFSTLEIQRTEQGDSAMYLCASSLALHSQETQYFGPGTRLLVL.

V gene TRBV5-1 combines with J gene TRBJ2-2; D is unresolved. The germline gives CDR1 SGHRS, CDR2 YFSETQ. There are 15 residues in the CDR3. V lost 0 bases to trimming and J lost 2 bases, with 8 bases between them. CDR3 in amino acids: CASSLVPSNTGELFF. In DNA form, the CDR3 reads TGCGCCAGCAGCTTGGTCCCATCTAACACCGGGGAGCTGTTTTTT. Together with reference TRBV5-1 and TRBJ2-2, the CDR3 gives the full variable domain: KAGVTQTPRYLIKTRGQQVTLSCSPISGHRSVSWYQQTPGQGLQFLFEYFSETQRNKGNFPGRFSGRQFSNSRSEMNVSTLELGDSALYLCASSLVPSNTGELFFGEGSRLTVL.

The chain has TRBV7-9 and TRBJ1-1; tentative D call: TRBD1 (6 bases). Germline values: CDR1 SEHNR, CDR2 FQNEAQ (reference sequence). The CDR3 consists of 12 residues. Trimming shortened V by 8 bases and J by 10 bases, and 17 bases separated the two germline ends. This CDR3 reads CASLQSQGGAFF. The CDR3 coding sequence is TGTGCCAGCCTCCAGTCCCAAGGGGGAGCTTTCTTT.

The V call is TRBV9, the J call TRBJ2-2; D uncertain. The CDR3 is 15 amino acids. Germline assignment: CDR1 SGDLS and CDR2 YYNGEE. Trimming pared 3 bases from V and 0 bases from J, leaving 9 bases between. Written as DNA, the CDR3 is TGTGCCAGCAGCGCGACACCTTCGAACACCGGGGAGCTGTTTTTT. Translation gives CASSATPSNTGELFF.

The chain couples TRBV28 to TRBJ1-1, with TRBD1 matching 8 bases. CDR3 length: 11 amino acids. With 6 bases clipped from V and 6 bases from J, the junction kept 0 bases outside the gene matches. CDR1 and CDR2 from the germline V gene are MDHEN and SYDVKM. The CDR3 protein is CASRGQAEAFF. CDR3 in DNA: TGTGCCAGCAGGGGACAGGCTGAAGCTTTCTTT.

The chain recombines TRBV6-1 with TRBJ2-7; 7 nucleotides align to TRBD1. The CDR3 extends over 15 amino acids. The junction had 5 bases not matched to a gene; V was cut back by 2 bases and J by 1 base. The V gene's germline CDR1 is MNHNS and CDR2 SASEGT. CDR3 coding DNA: TGTGCCAGCAGTGAACAGGGGGTGGTGTCCTACGAGCAGTACTTC. Translating it yields CASSEQGVVSYEQYF.

The rearrangement links TRBV19 to TRBJ1-1; 7 nucleotides agree with TRBD1. Trimming took 0 bases from V and 6 from J; bases not matched to a gene: 7. This CDR3 spans 15 amino acids. Germline V CDR1 and CDR2: LNHDA, SQIVND (reference sequence). The CDR3: CASSIEHRGRAEAFF. The CDR3 DNA sequence: TGTGCCAGTAGTATAGAGCACAGGGGAAGGGCTGAAGCTTTCTTT.

V gene TRBV5-1 combines with J gene TRBJ2-2, with 12 bases lining up with TRBD1. The CDR3 spans 17 residues. Germline CDR1 SGHRS, CDR2 YFSETQ. The J segment lost 7 bases and the V segment lost 3 bases, leaving 10 bases of the junction unmatched. CDR3: CASSYTGTGGLGGELFF. The CDR3 DNA reads TGCGCCAGCAGCTACACCGGGACAGGGGGCTTAGGCGGGGAGCTGTTTTTT.

CDR3 in DNA: TGTGCCAGCAGTTTAAATGGGGGTACTAGCTATGGCTACACCTTC. Translating gives CASSLNGGTSYGYTF. J is TRBJ1-2 and V is TRBV28; tentatively, D is TRBD1 (5 bases). This CDR3 comprises 15 residues. The germline CDR1 and CDR2 sequences are MDHEN and SYDVKM. V was clipped by 2 bases and J by 4 bases, with 14 bases between them.

This clone was seen a single time. This chain links TRBV4-1 with TRBJ2-7, with 7 bases lining up with TRBD1. With V trimmed by 1 base and J by 0 bases, 6 bases remained unmatched. CDR1 MGHRA and CDR2 YSYEKL come from the germline V gene. This CDR3 has 16 residues. The CDR3 DNA reads TGCGCCAGCAGCCAAGCCCTCTCAGGGGGCTCCTACGAGCAGTACTTC. This translates into CASSQALSGGSYEQYF.

This chain joins TRBV9 and TRBJ2-2, with 9 bases identical to TRBD2. CDR3 length equals 20 residues. The germline CDR1 and CDR2 sequences are SGDLS and YYNGEE. V shed 4 bases, J shed 0 bases, and the junction held 16 bases outside the gene matches. The CDR3 here is CASSIRGLAGLFANTGELFF. The CDR3, as DNA: TGTGCCAGCAGCATCCGTGGGCTAGCGGGATTGTTCGCGAACACCGGGGAGCTGTTTTTT.